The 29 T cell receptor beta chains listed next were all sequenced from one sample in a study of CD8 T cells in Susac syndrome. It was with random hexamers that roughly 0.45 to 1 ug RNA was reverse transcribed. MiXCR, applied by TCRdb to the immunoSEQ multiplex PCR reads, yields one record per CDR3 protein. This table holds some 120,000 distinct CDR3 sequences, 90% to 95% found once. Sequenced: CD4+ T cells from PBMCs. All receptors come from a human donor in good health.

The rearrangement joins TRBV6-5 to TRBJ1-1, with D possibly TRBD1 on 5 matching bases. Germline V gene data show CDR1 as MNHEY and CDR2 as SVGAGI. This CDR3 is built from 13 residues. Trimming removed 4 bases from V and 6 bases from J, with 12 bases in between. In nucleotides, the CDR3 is TGTGCCAGCAGTTCCCCCGGGACGGCTGAAGCTTTCTTT. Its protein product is CASSSPGTAEAFF.

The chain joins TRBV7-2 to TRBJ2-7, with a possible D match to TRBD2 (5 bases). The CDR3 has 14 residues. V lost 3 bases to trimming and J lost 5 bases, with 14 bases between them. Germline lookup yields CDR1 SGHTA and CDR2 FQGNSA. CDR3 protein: CASSFNGNWNEQYF. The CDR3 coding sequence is TGTGCCAGCAGCTTCAACGGGAACTGGAACGAGCAGTACTTC. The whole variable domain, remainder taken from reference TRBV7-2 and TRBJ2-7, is GAGVSQSPSNKVTEKGKDVELRCDPISGHTALYWYRQSLGQGLEFLIYFQGNSAPDKSGLPSDRFSAERTGGSVSTLTIQRTQQEDSAVYLCASSFNGNWNEQYFGPGTRLTVT.

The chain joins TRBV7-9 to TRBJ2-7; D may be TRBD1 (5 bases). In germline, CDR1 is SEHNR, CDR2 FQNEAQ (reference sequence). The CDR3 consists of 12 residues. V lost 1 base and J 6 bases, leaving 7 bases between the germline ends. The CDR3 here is CASSLGQSEQYF. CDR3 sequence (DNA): TGTGCCAGCAGCTTAGGACAGTCCGAGCAGTACTTC.

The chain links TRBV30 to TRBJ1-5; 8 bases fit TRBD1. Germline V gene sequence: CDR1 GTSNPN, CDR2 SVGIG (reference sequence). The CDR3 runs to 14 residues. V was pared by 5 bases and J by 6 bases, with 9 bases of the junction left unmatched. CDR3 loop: CAWAGTGLGQPQHF. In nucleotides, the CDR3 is TGTGCCTGGGCCGGGACAGGCTTAGGTCAGCCCCAGCATTTT.

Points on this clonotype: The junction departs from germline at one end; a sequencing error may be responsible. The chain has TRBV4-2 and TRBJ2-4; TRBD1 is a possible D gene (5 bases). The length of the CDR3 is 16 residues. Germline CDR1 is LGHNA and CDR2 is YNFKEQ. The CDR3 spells CASSQEGRMATNIQYF. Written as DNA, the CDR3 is TGTGCCAGCAGCCAAGAGGGGCGCATGGCCACAAACATTCAGTACTTC.

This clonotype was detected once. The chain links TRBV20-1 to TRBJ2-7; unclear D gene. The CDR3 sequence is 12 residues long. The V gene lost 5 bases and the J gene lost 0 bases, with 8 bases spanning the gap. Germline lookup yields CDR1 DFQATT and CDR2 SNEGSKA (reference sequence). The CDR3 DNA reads TGCAGTGCTGGCAAGAGCTCCTACGAGCAGTACTTC. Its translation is CSAGKSSYEQYF.

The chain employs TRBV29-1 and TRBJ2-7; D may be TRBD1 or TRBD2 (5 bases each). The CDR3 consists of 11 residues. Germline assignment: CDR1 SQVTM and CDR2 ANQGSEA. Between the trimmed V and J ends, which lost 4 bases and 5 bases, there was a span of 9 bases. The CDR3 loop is CSVGEGNEQYF. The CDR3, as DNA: TGCAGCGTTGGAGAGGGGAACGAGCAGTACTTC.

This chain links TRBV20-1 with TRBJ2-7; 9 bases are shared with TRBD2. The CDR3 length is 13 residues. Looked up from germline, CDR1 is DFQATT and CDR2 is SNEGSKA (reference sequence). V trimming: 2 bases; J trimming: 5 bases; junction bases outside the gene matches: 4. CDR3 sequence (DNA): TGCAGTGCTAGATCGACTAGCGGAAACGAGCAGTACTTC. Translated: CSARSTSGNEQYF.

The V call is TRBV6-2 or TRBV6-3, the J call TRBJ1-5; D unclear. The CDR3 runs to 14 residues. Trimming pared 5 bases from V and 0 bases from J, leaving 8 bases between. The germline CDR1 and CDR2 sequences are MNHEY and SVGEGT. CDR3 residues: CASSGYSSNQPQHF. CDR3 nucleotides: TGTGCCAGCAGTGGGTACAGTAGCAATCAGCCCCAGCATTTT.

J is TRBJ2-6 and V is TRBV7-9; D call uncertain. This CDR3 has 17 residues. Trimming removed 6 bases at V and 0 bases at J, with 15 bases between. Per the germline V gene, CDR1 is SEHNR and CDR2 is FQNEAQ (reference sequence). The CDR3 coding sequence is TGTGCCAGCAGTCGCATCTACCCTAGCTCTGGGGCCAACGTCCTGACTTTC. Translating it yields CASSRIYPSSGANVLTF.

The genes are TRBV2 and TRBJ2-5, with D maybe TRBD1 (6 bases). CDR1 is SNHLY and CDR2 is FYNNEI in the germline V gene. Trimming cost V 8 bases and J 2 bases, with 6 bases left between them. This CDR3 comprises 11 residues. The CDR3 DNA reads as TGTGCCAGCGGGACACAAGAGACCCAGTACTTC. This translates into CASGTQETQYF. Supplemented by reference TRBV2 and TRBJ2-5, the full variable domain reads EPEVTQTPSHQVTQMGQEVILRCVPISNHLYFYWYRQILGQKVEFLVSFYNNEISEKSEIFDDQFSVERPDGSNFTLKIRSTKLEDSAMYFCASGTQETQYFGPGTRLLVL.

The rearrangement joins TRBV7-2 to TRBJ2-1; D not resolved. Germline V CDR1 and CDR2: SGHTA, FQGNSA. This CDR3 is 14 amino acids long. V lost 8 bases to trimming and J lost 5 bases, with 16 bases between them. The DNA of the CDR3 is TGTGCCAGCTGCGTGGCGCTACTTAACAATGAGCAGTTCTTC. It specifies CASCVALLNNEQFF.

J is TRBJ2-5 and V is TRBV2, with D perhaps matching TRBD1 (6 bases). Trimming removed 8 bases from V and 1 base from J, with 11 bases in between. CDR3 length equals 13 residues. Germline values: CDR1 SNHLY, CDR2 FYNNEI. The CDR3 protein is CASQQGPQETQYF. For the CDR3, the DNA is TGTGCCAGCCAACAGGGTCCCCAAGAGACCCAGTACTTC.

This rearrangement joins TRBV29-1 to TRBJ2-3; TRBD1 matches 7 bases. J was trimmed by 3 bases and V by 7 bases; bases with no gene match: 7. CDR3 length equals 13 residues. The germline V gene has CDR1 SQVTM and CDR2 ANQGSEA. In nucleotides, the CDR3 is TGCAGCGGAAGACAGGGTGTGACAGATACGCAGTATTTT. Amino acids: CSGRQGVTDTQYF.

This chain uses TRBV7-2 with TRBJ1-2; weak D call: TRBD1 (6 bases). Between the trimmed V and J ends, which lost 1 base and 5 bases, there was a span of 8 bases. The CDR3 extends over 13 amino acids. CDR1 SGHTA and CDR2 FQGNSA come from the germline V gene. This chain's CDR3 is CASSLGTAYGYTF. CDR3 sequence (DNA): TGTGCCAGCAGCTTAGGGACAGCTTATGGCTACACCTTC.

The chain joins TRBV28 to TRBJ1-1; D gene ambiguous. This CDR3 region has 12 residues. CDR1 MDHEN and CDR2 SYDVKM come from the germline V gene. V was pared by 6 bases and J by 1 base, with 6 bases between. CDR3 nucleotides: TGTGCCAGCAGCAGGTGGAACACTGAAGCTTTCTTT. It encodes CASSRWNTEAFF.

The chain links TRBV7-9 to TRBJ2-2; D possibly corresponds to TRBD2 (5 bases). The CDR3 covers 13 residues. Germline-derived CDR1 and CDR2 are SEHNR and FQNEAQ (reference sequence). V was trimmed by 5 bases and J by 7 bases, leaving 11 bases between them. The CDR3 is CASSRAESGELFF. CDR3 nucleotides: TGTGCCAGCAGCCGAGCGGAGAGCGGGGAGCTGTTTTTT.

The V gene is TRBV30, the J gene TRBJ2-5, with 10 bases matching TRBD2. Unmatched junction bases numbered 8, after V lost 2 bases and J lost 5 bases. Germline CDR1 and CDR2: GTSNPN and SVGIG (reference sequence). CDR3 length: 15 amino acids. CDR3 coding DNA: TGTGCCTGGAGTAAGAGCGGGAGGGCCTCGGAGACCCAGTACTTC. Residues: CAWSKSGRASETQYF.

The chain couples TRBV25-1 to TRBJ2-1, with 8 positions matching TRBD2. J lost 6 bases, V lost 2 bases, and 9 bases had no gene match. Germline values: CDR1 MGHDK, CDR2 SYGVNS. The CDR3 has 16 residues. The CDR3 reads CASSEGGTSPVNEQFF. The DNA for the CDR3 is TGTGCCAGCAGTGAAGGAGGGACTAGTCCCGTCAATGAGCAGTTCTTC.

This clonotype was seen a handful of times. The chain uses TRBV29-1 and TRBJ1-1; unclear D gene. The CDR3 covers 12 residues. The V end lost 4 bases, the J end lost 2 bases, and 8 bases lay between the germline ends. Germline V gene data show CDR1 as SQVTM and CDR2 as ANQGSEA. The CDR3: CSVAIFNTEAFF. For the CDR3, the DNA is TGCAGCGTTGCTATTTTTAACACTGAAGCTTTCTTT.

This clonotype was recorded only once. The CDR3 sequence is CASSSAGTDNYGYTF. CDR3 DNA: TGTGCCAGTAGTAGCGCCGGGACAGACAACTATGGCTACACCTTC. The rearrangement joins TRBV19 to TRBJ1-2; 7 bases are shared with TRBD1. V lost 4 bases and J lost 2; bases outside the gene matches: 7. The CDR3 extends over 15 amino acids. Germline V gene lookup returns CDR1 LNHDA and CDR2 SQIVND (reference sequence). Full variable domain (rest looked up from reference TRBV19 and TRBJ1-2): DGGITQSPKYLFRKEGQNVTLSCEQNLNHDAMYWYRQDPGQGLRLIYYSQIVNDFQKGDIAEGYSVSREKKESFPLTVTSAQKNPTAFYLCASSSAGTDNYGYTFGSGTRLTVV.

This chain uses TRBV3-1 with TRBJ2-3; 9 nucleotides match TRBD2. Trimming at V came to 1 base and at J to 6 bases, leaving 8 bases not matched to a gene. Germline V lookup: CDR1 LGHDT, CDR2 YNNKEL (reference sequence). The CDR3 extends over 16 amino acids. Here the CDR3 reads CASSQGIAGASDTQYF. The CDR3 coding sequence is TGTGCCAGCAGCCAAGGAATAGCGGGAGCTTCGGATACGCAGTATTTT.

CDR3 residues: CASGDYIYEQYF. In DNA, the CDR3 is TGTGCCAGCGGAGACTACATCTACGAGCAGTACTTC. The chain employs TRBV6-6 and TRBJ2-7; possible D gene TRBD2, 5 bases. The V end lost 8 bases, the J end lost 3 bases, and 11 bases lay between the germline ends. The CDR3 runs to 12 residues. The germline gives CDR1 MNHNY, CDR2 SVGAGI (reference sequence).

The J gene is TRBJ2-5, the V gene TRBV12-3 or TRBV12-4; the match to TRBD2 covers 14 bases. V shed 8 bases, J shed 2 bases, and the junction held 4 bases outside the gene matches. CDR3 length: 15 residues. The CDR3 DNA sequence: TGTGCCAGCCGGTGGACTAGCGGGGGGCAAGAGACCCAGTACTTC. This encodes CASRWTSGGQETQYF.

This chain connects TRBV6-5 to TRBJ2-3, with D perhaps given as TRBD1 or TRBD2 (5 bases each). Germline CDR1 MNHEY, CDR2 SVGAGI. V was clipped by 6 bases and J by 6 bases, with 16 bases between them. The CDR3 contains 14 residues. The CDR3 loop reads CASSLRDTGDTQYF. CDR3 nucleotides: TGTGCCAGCAGCCTCAGGGATACGGGGGATACGCAGTATTTT.

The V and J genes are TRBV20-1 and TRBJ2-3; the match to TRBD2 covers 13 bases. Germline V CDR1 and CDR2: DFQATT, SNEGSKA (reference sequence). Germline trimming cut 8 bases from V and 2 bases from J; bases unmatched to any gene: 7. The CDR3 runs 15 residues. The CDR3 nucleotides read TGCAGTCATGGGACTAGCGGGGCTGTCACAGATACGCAGTATTTT. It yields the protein CSHGTSGAVTDTQYF.

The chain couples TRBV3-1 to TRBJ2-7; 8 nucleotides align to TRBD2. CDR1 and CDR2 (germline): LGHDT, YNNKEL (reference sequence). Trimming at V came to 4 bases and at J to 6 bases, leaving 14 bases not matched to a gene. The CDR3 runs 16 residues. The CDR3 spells CASSLLPGGGAGEQYF. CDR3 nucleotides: TGTGCCAGCAGCCTTCTCCCGGGAGGGGGGGCAGGCGAGCAGTACTTC.

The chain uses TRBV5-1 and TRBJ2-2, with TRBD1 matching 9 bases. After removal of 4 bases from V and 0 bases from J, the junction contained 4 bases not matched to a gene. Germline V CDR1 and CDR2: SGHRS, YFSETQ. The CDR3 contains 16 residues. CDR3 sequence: CASSHTGGTNTGELFF. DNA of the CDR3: TGCGCCAGCAGCCATACAGGGGGCACGAACACCGGGGAGCTGTTTTTT.

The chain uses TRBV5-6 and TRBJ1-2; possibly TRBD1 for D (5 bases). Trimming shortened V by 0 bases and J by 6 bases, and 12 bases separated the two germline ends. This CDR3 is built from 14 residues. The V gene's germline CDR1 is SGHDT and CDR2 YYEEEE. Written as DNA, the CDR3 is TGTGCCAGCAGCTTGGAGGTGACAGCAGATGGCTACACCTTC. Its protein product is CASSLEVTADGYTF.